One sample yielded the 21 T cell receptor beta chains listed below, sequenced in a study of T cell responses to AZD1222 COVID-19 vaccine. Here immunoSEQ multiplex PCR was the method, and the copy in TCRdb shows in-frame clones only, minus some. Among fewer than 110,000 clones listed, 87% were seen once. Sequencing used peripheral blood, obtained on day 0 of AZD1222 vaccination. Every receptor here comes from an adult in good health.

The chain combines TRBV27 with TRBJ2-7, with 9 bases that match TRBD1. This CDR3 contains 15 residues. The germline gives CDR1 MNHEY, CDR2 SMNVEV (reference sequence). V dropped 0 bases and J dropped 5; count of bases not matched to a gene: 5. The CDR3 spells CASSLSDRGPHEQYF. The CDR3 nucleotides read TGTGCCAGCAGTTTATCGGACAGGGGTCCCCACGAGCAGTACTTC.

The chain combines TRBV3-1 (or the pseudogene TRBV3-2) with TRBJ1-2; D ambiguous. The CDR3 has 15 amino acids. From germline, CDR1 is LGHDT and CDR2 YNNKEL (reference sequence). With 1 base removed from V and 6 bases from J, the gap between germline ends came to 15 bases. This chain's CDR3 is CASSQALSRRNGYTF. Here the CDR3 DNA reads TGTGCCAGCAGCCAAGCCCTAAGTCGTAGGAATGGCTACACCTTC.

CDR3 protein: CASIREDTEAFF. Here the CDR3 DNA reads TGTGCCAGCATCCGGGAGGACACTGAAGCTTTCTTT. The V call is TRBV28, the J call TRBJ1-1; unclear D gene. Deletions cut 7 bases from V and 3 bases from J, with 9 bases between. The CDR3 contains 12 residues. Germline V CDR1 and CDR2: MDHEN, SYDVKM.

The chain links TRBV7-9 to TRBJ2-3, with D possibly TRBD2 on 7 matching bases. V was trimmed by 5 bases and J by 4 bases, leaving 19 bases between them. The CDR3 is made up of 16 amino acids. CDR1 and CDR2 from the germline V gene are SEHNR and FQNEAQ (reference sequence). The CDR3 loop is CASSEWGGRGADTQYF. The CDR3 DNA follows: TGTGCCAGCAGCGAGTGGGGGGGCCGAGGTGCAGATACGCAGTATTTT.

This clone has only one observation. The gene calls are TRBV5-8 and TRBJ1-3; D remains ambiguous. The CDR3 sequence is 15 residues long. Trimming removed 4 bases at V and 4 bases at J, with 15 bases between. Germline V gene sequence: CDR1 SGHTS, CDR2 YDEGEE. The CDR3: CASSLLLVLGNTIYF. Here the CDR3 DNA reads TGTGCCAGCAGCCTTCTCCTGGTTTTAGGAAACACCATATATTTT.

The genes are TRBV19 and TRBJ1-1, with no clear D. Germline V CDR1 and CDR2: LNHDA, SQIVND (reference sequence). Trimming shortened V by 10 bases and J by 11 bases, and 17 bases separated the two germline ends. The CDR3 is 11 residues long. The CDR3 sequence is CATWAPLSAFF. The CDR3 nucleotides read TGTGCCACCTGGGCGCCCTTGAGTGCTTTCTTT.

J is TRBJ1-1 and V is TRBV19; D may be TRBD1 (6 bases). The germline V and J ends were trimmed by 8 bases and 4 bases, with 11 bases remaining between them. Germline V gene sequence: CDR1 LNHDA, CDR2 SQIVND (reference sequence). This CDR3 comprises 12 residues. The CDR3 DNA sequence: TGTGCCAGTGCAGGGGTGCGCACTGAAGCTTTCTTT. Amino acids: CASAGVRTEAFF.

The chain uses TRBV10-3 and TRBJ2-1; no clear D. The CDR3 length is 12 residues. V was shortened by 0 bases and J by 7 bases, with 4 bases between the two germline ends. From germline, CDR1 is ENHRY and CDR2 SYGVKD. CDR3 DNA: TGTGCCATCAGTGAGTCGGGAAATGAGCAGTTCTTC. Residues: CAISESGNEQFF.

The V gene is TRBV5-8, the J gene TRBJ2-7, with 11 bases matching TRBD2. J was trimmed by 5 bases and V by 2 bases; bases with no gene match: 15. CDR1 and CDR2 from the germline V gene are SGHTS and YDEGEE. The CDR3 loop spans 18 amino acids. CDR3 sequence: CASSFTFLAGGLRDEQYF. CDR3 in DNA: TGTGCCAGCAGCTTTACCTTTCTAGCGGGAGGTCTTAGGGACGAGCAGTACTTC.

The V gene is TRBV20-1, the J gene TRBJ1-1, with 7 bases aligning to TRBD1. This CDR3 comprises 11 residues. V shed 5 bases, J shed 11 bases, and the junction held 8 bases outside the gene matches. CDR1 and CDR2 from the germline V gene are DFQATT and SNEGSKA (reference sequence). DNA of the CDR3: TGCAGTGCTCCCAAGACAGGGACGGCTTTCTTT. Translation: CSAPKTGTAFF.

This chain connects TRBV20-1 to TRBJ2-1; D is undetermined. The V gene's germline CDR1 is DFQATT and CDR2 SNEGSKA (reference sequence). The CDR3 spans 11 residues. V dropped 6 bases and J dropped 6 bases, with 9 bases sitting between them. As DNA, the CDR3 is TGCAGTGCCCTACAAGGCAATGAGCAGTTCTTC. Translating gives CSALQGNEQFF.

This clone was seen just once. This rearrangement joins TRBV11-2 to TRBJ1-1; 7 bases map to TRBD1. Trimming removed 1 base from V and 7 bases from J; junction bases left unmatched: 9. The length of the CDR3 is 15 residues. Looked up from germline, CDR1 is SGHAT and CDR2 is FQNNGV. The CDR3 here is CASSLVDRVINEAFF. The CDR3 DNA is TGTGCCAGCAGCTTAGTAGACAGGGTCATTAATGAAGCTTTCTTT. Complete variable domain (other parts from reference TRBV11-2 and TRBJ1-1): EAGVAQSPRYKIIEKRQSVAFWCNPISGHATLYWYQQILGQGPKLLIQFQNNGVVDDSQLPKDRFSAERLKGVDSTLKIQPAKLEDSAVYLCASSLVDRVINEAFFGQGTRLTVV.

The V and J genes are TRBV7-8 and TRBJ2-7, with D uncertain. The V end lost 2 bases, the J end lost 8 bases, and 10 bases lay between the germline ends. In germline, CDR1 is SGHVS, CDR2 FQNEAQ. The CDR3 has 12 residues. CDR3 nucleotide sequence: TGTGCCAGCAGCTTAATGGTAGACCAGCAGTACTTC. This gives the protein CASSLMVDQQYF. Based on the CDR3 plus reference TRBV7-8 and TRBJ2-7, the full variable domain is GAGVSQSPRYKVAKRGQDVALRCDPISGHVSLFWYQQALGQGPEFLTYFQNEAQLDKSGLPSDRFFAERPEGSVSTLKIQRTQQEDSAVYLCASSLMVDQQYFGPGTRLTVT.

V gene TRBV2 combines with J gene TRBJ2-1; TRBD1 is a possible D gene (5 bases). Looked up from germline, CDR1 is SNHLY and CDR2 is FYNNEI. V gave up 3 bases and J gave up 8 bases, with 11 bases separating them. The CDR3 has 13 amino acids. Written as DNA, the CDR3 is TGTGCCAGCAGTGATAGGGGTAGGGATGAGCAGTTCTTC. Its translation: CASSDRGRDEQFF.

The rearrangement uses TRBV2 and TRBJ1-1; no reliable D call. The V end lost 8 bases, the J end lost 1 base, and 14 bases lay between the germline ends. Germline V gives CDR1 SNHLY, CDR2 FYNNEI. There are 14 residues in the CDR3. DNA of the CDR3: TGTGCCAGCCTAACCGACGAAACGAACACTGAAGCTTTCTTT. This encodes CASLTDETNTEAFF.

J is TRBJ1-5 and V is TRBV9; D gene uncertain. The CDR3 runs 15 residues. CDR1 is SGDLS and CDR2 is YYNGEE in the germline V gene. V was shortened by 0 bases and J by 3 bases, with 10 bases between the two germline ends. The CDR3, as DNA: TGTGCCAGCAGCGTAGCGGGCGGGGACAATCAGCCCCAGCATTTT. It is translated as CASSVAGGDNQPQHF.

This clone was observed once. The rearrangement uses TRBV10-1 and TRBJ2-2; 9 bases fit TRBD2. CDR3 length equals 18 residues. V trimming: 0 bases; J trimming: 7 bases; junction bases outside the gene matches: 12. Germline V gene data show CDR1 as WNHNN and CDR2 as SYGVQD (reference sequence). CDR3 residues: CASSESAGGAFTNGELFF. The CDR3 region has the DNA TGCGCCAGCAGTGAGTCTGCGGGGGGGGCATTTACTAACGGGGAGCTGTTTTTT.

Concerning this clone itself: Other DNA variants within this sample encode the same CDR3. The rearrangement joins TRBV3-1 (or the pseudogene TRBV3-2) to TRBJ2-7; D is ambiguous. V was shortened by 1 base and J by 3 bases, with 7 bases between the two germline ends. The germline CDR1 and CDR2 sequences are LGHDT and YNNKEL (reference sequence). This CDR3 comprises 13 residues. The CDR3 DNA follows: TGTGCCAGCAGCCAAGTGGACGGCTACGAGCAGTACTTC. Its protein is CASSQVDGYEQYF.

The rearrangement uses TRBV9 and TRBJ1-4; tentatively, D is TRBD1 (5 bases). The V and J ends lost 4 bases and 5 bases respectively, with 12 bases between them. Germline-derived CDR1 and CDR2 are SGDLS and YYNGEE. The CDR3 extends over 14 amino acids. The chain's CDR3 is CASSRDSLNEKLFF. CDR3 DNA: TGTGCCAGCAGCCGCGACAGCTTAAATGAAAAACTGTTTTTT.

This chain links TRBV7-7 with TRBJ2-5; D remains ambiguous. There are 15 residues in the CDR3. Trimming took off 5 bases at V and 4 bases at J, with 17 bases between the two ends. Germline lookup yields CDR1 SSHAT and CDR2 FNYEAQ (reference sequence). CDR3 coding DNA: TGTGCCAGCAGCCTGCGCTCGGATCCGAGAGAGACCCAGTACTTC. Translated: CASSLRSDPRETQYF.

The CDR3 bases are TGTGCCAGCTCACCACGTAGAGGGGGCGACGGCACTGAAGCTTTCTTT. Translated, it gives CASSPRRGGDGTEAFF. The V call is TRBV18, the J call TRBJ1-1, with 7 bases fitting TRBD1. The CDR3 is 16 amino acids. Germline-derived CDR1 and CDR2 are KGHSH and LQKENI. Unmatched junction bases numbered 9, after V lost 1 base and J lost 4 bases. Drawing the rest from reference TRBV18 and TRBJ1-1, the complete variable domain is NAGVMQNPRHLVRRRGQEARLRCSPMKGHSHVYWYRQLPEEGLKFMVYLQKENIIDESGMPKERFSAEFPKEGPSILRIQQVVRGDSAAYFCASSPRRGGDGTEAFFGQGTRLTVV.